Listed below are T cell receptor beta chains from one sample, sequenced in a study of blood T cell repertoires in COVID-19. Data came from immunoSEQ multiplex PCR; TCRdb stores just in-frame clones and leaves some out. The table has 30,000 to 40,000 clones, roughly 85% seen once. The material sequenced was peripheral blood. These receptors all come from a human donor with acute or convalescent COVID-19. The donor label of this sample is uncertain. CDR3s include the opening cysteine and the closing phenylalanine or tryptophan. The D gene is left open where the match is weak. Clone size, where shown, is once, few, many, or a class for clones that have expanded.

D: TRBD1; size: once; V: TRBV6-5; J: TRBJ2-7; length: 15; DNA: TGTGCCAGCAGTTACTCTCCCGGGACAGACTACGAGCAGTACTTC; CDR3: CASSYSPGTDYEQYF
D: NA; size: NA; V: TRBV19; J: TRBJ1-1; length: 13; DNA: TGTGCCAGTAGTATGGAGCCTGGCACTGAAGCTTTCTTT; CDR3: CASSMEPGTEAFF
D: TRBD1; size: NA; V: TRBV19; J: TRBJ1-2; length: 14; DNA: TGTGCCAGTAGTGGAATCATCGGGACAGCAACTCATTACTTC; CDR3: CASSGIIGTATHYF
D: TRBD2; size: NA; V: TRBV7-3; J: TRBJ2-3; length: 16; DNA: TGTGCCAGCAGCTTGCTAGCGGGGGGTACCACAGATACGCAGTATTTT; CDR3: CASSLLAGGTTDTQYF
D: NA; size: NA; V: TRBV18; J: TRBJ1-2; length: 15; DNA: TGTGCCAGCTCACCACCGGGGACATCACGGGGAGGCTACACCTTC; CDR3: CASSPPGTSRGGYTF
D: TRBD1; size: NA; V: TRBV10-1; J: TRBJ2-3; length: 18; DNA: TGCGCCAGCATCCTGCCCGGGACAGGGCCGGTTTGCACAGATACGCAGTATTTT; CDR3: CASILPGTGPVCTDTQYF
D: TRBD2; size: NA; V: TRBV4-1; J: TRBJ2-1; length: 13; DNA: TGCGCCAGCAGCCAAGTGGGCCTAGCGGGTAGGTTCTTC; CDR3: CASSQVGLAGRFF
D: NA; size: NA; V: TRBV6-1; J: TRBJ1-5; length: 15; DNA: TGTGCCAGCAGTGAGGAGTTTTCCCAATATCAGCCCCAGCATTTT; CDR3: CASSEEFSQYQPQHF
D: NA; size: NA; V: TRBV27; J: TRBJ1-1; length: 16; DNA: TGTGCCAGCACCCCATCGGACGGGATAATTAACACTGAAGCTTTCTTT; CDR3: CASTPSDGIINTEAFF
D: NA; size: NA; V: TRBV30; J: TRBJ1-5; length: 13; DNA: TGTGCCTGGTCGCCCGGGAGCAATCAGCCCCAGCATTTT; CDR3: CAWSPGSNQPQHF
D: NA; size: NA; V: TRBV29-1; J: TRBJ1-5; length: 13; DNA: TGCAGCGGAGGAGATGATAGTGATCAGCCCCAGCATTTT; CDR3: CSGGDDSDQPQHF
D: TRBD1; size: once; V: TRBV7-2; J: TRBJ2-7; length: 15; DNA: TGTGCCAGCAGTTTCGGGTCTAGGGGGCTCTACGAGCAGTACTTC; CDR3: CASSFGSRGLYEQYF
D: NA; size: NA; V: TRBV4-2; J: TRBJ1-1; length: 14; DNA: TGTGCCAGCAGCCAAGCAGGCATGAACACTGAAGCTTTCTTT; CDR3: CASSQAGMNTEAFF
D: TRBD2; size: NA; V: TRBV5-6; J: TRBJ2-7; length: 16; DNA: TGTGCCAGCAGCTTGCAACTAGCGGCTAGCTCCTACGAGCAGTACTTC; CDR3: CASSLQLAASSYEQYF
D: NA; size: once; V: TRBV28; J: TRBJ1-2; length: 12; DNA: TGTGCCAGCAGCCCAACAGGTTATGGCTACACCTTC; CDR3: CASSPTGYGYTF
D: NA; size: NA; V: TRBV7-7; J: TRBJ1-4; length: 16; DNA: TGTGCCAGCAGTTCCAGACAGGCTGCAACTAATGAAAAACTGTTTTTT; CDR3: CASSSRQAATNEKLFF
D: NA; size: NA; V: TRBV7-9; J: TRBJ1-1; length: 12; DNA: TGTGCCAGCAGCCAGAATCAGGTGCAAGCTTTCTTT; CDR3: CASSQNQVQAFF
D: NA; size: few; V: TRBV28; J: TRBJ2-7; length: 17; DNA: TGTGCCAGCAGTTTTTGGGCCCCTTCTCCGAGCTCCTACGAGCAGTACTTC; CDR3: CASSFWAPSPSSYEQYF
D: TRBD2; size: NA; V: TRBV3-1/TRBV3-2; J: TRBJ2-1; length: 14; DNA: TGTGCCAGCAGCCCGGGACTACGACCTGGTGAGCAGTTCTTC; CDR3: CASSPGLRPGEQFF
D: TRBD1; size: NA; V: TRBV6-1; J: TRBJ1-4; length: 17; DNA: TGTGCCAGCAGTGCCCCAGGGGGCGATGCAACTAATGAAAAACTGTTTTTT; CDR3: CASSAPGGDATNEKLFF
D: NA; size: NA; V: TRBV5-4; J: TRBJ1-2; length: 12; DNA: TGTGCCAGCAGCTCACAGGCACCCGGCTACACCTTC; CDR3: CASSSQAPGYTF
D: TRBD2; size: NA; V: TRBV7-8; J: TRBJ2-5; length: 16; DNA: TGTGCCAGCAGCTTAGAGCTAGCGGGGGGGTGGGAGACCCAGTACTTC; CDR3: CASSLELAGGWETQYF
D: NA; size: NA; V: TRBV7-6; J: TRBJ1-6; length: 15; DNA: TGTGCCAGCAGCTTAGTCAGCGGGTTCAGTTCACCCCTCCACTTT; CDR3: CASSLVSGFSSPLHF
D: NA; size: NA; V: TRBV7-9; J: TRBJ2-1; length: 12; DNA: TGTGCCAGCAGCTTAGCCCTCAGTGAGCAGTTCTTC; CDR3: CASSLALSEQFF
D: NA; size: NA; V: TRBV15; J: TRBJ2-1; length: 15; DNA: TGTGCCACCAGCCCCGTGACTATACCCTACAATGAGCAGTTCTTC; CDR3: CATSPVTIPYNEQFF
D: NA; size: NA; V: TRBV4-3; J: TRBJ1-1; length: 12; DNA: TGCGCCAGCAGCCAAGATTCAAATCGGGCTTTCTTT; CDR3: CASSQDSNRAFF
D: NA; size: once; V: TRBV27; J: TRBJ1-6; length: 15; DNA: TGTGCCAGCAGTTTATGGGCCGGGGGAGCCTCACCCCTCCACTTT; CDR3: CASSLWAGGASPLHF
D: TRBD2; size: NA; V: TRBV14; J: TRBJ2-1; length: 17; DNA: TGTGCCAGCAGCCAGTCAGGACTAGCGGGGATCTACAATGAGCAGTTCTTC; CDR3: CASSQSGLAGIYNEQFF
D: TRBD1; size: NA; V: TRBV18; J: TRBJ1-5; length: 15; DNA: TGTGCCAGCTCACCACAGGGGGCCTCCGATCAGCCCCAGCATTTT; CDR3: CASSPQGASDQPQHF
D: TRBD2; size: once; V: TRBV5-4; J: TRBJ2-5; length: 15; DNA: TGTGCCAGCAGCGGGGGACTAGCGGGAGTAGAGACCCAGTACTTC; CDR3: CASSGGLAGVETQYF
D: TRBD1; size: NA; V: TRBV7-2; J: TRBJ1-1; length: 15; DNA: TGTGCCAGCAGCCCGGGGACAGCCCTATTCACTGAAGCTTTCTTT; CDR3: CASSPGTALFTEAFF
D: NA; size: NA; V: TRBV24-1; J: TRBJ1-5; length: 16; DNA: TGTGCCACCAGTGATTCAGGGCCGGCGAGCAATCAGCCCCAGCATTTT; CDR3: CATSDSGPASNQPQHF
D: NA; size: NA; V: TRBV13; J: TRBJ1-4; length: 16; DNA: TGTGCCAGCTCTGTCTTACGGCAAGGGGCTAATGAAAAACTGTTTTTT; CDR3: CASSVLRQGANEKLFF
D: NA; size: NA; V: TRBV12-3/TRBV12-4; J: TRBJ1-2; length: 12; DNA: TGTGCCAGCAGTTTTGTAAACTATGGCTACACCTTC; CDR3: CASSFVNYGYTF
D: TRBD2; size: once; V: TRBV5-1; J: TRBJ2-1; length: 17; DNA: TGCGCCAGCAGCTCACCGACTAGCGGGGGGCAATACAATGAGCAGTTCTTC; CDR3: CASSSPTSGGQYNEQFF
D: NA; size: NA; V: TRBV5-1; J: TRBJ1-1; length: 17; DNA: TGCGCCAGCAGGCCCACCCCGGGGGGGAGTCCAGCCACTGAAGCTTTCTTT; CDR3: CASRPTPGGSPATEAFF
D: NA; size: NA; V: TRBV2; J: TRBJ1-2; length: 15; DNA: TGTGCCAGCACCCCCGAAAGGGGTTTTGACTATGGCTACACCTTC; CDR3: CASTPERGFDYGYTF
D: TRBD1; size: NA; V: TRBV11-3; J: TRBJ2-1; length: 16; DNA: TGTGCCAGCAGCTCGGACAGGGAGTACCCTTACAATGAGCAGTTCTTC; CDR3: CASSSDREYPYNEQFF
D: TRBD1; size: few; V: TRBV11-1; J: TRBJ1-1; length: 13; DNA: TGTGCCAGCAGCCAGGGGGCGTCCCCTGAAGCTTTCTTT; CDR3: CASSQGASPEAFF
D: NA; size: NA; V: TRBV7-2; J: TRBJ2-7; length: 14; DNA: TGTGCCAGCAGCTCGACTAGTTTCTCCTACGAGCAGTACTTC; CDR3: CASSSTSFSYEQYF
D: TRBD2; size: NA; V: TRBV20-1; J: TRBJ2-1; length: 15; DNA: TGCAGTGCTAGTATACCGGGACTACCAAGCGGTGAGCAGTTCTTC; CDR3: CSASIPGLPSGEQFF
D: TRBD2; size: NA; V: TRBV30; J: TRBJ2-1; length: 15; DNA: TGTGCCTGGAGTGTTGGCGGGAGTGCTTACAATGAGCAGTTCTTC; CDR3: CAWSVGGSAYNEQFF
D: NA; size: NA; V: TRBV3-1/TRBV3-2; J: TRBJ2-1; length: 14; DNA: TGTGCCAGCAGCCGACCTTCCGAGGGCGATGAGCAGTTCTTC; CDR3: CASSRPSEGDEQFF
D: NA; size: NA; V: TRBV6-2/TRBV6-3; J: TRBJ2-2; length: 13; DNA: TGTGCCAGCAGCCTTGGACTCCCCGGGGAGCTGTTTTTT; CDR3: CASSLGLPGELFF
D: NA; size: NA; V: TRBV9; J: TRBJ2-3; length: 15; DNA: TGTGCCAGCAGCGTAGAGGACTTTGGCACAGATACGCAGTATTTT; CDR3: CASSVEDFGTDTQYF
D: NA; size: NA; V: TRBV4-1; J: TRBJ2-3; length: 16; DNA: TGCGCCAGCAGCCAAGTCCCGGGTAGTGGCACAGATACGCAGTATTTT; CDR3: CASSQVPGSGTDTQYF
D: NA; size: once; V: TRBV9; J: TRBJ1-1; length: 13; DNA: TGTGCCAGCAGCGTGAGAGGGGAGGCTGAAGCTTTCTTT; CDR3: CASSVRGEAEAFF
D: NA; size: NA; V: TRBV19; J: TRBJ1-1; length: 13; DNA: TGTGCCAGTAGTGAGGTCGTGGGCACTGAAGCTTTCTTT; CDR3: CASSEVVGTEAFF
D: TRBD1; size: NA; V: TRBV19; J: TRBJ2-5; length: 15; DNA: TGTGCCAGTAGTCCACGGACAGGGGAACCAGAGACCCAGTACTTC; CDR3: CASSPRTGEPETQYF